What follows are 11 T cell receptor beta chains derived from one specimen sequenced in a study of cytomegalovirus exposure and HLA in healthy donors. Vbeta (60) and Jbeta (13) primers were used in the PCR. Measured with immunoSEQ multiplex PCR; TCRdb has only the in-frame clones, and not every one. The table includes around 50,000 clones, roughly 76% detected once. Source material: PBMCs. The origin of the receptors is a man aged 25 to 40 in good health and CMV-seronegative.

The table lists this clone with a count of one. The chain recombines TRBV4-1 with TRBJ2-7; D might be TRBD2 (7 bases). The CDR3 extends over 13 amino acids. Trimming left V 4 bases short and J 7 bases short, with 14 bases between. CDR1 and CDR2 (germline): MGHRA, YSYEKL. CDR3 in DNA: TGCGCCAGCAGCCTTAGGACAGCGGGGGAGCAGTACGTC. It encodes CASSLRTAGEQYV.

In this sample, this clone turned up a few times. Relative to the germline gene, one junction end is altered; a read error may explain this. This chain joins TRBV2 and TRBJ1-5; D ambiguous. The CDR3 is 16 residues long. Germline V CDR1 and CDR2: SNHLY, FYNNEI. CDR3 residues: CAISDGDMEDRQPQHF. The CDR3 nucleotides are TGTGCCATCAGTGACGGTGACATGGAGGATCGGCAGCCCCAGCATTTT. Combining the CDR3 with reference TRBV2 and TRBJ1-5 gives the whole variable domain EPEVTQTPSHQVTQMGQEVILRCVPISNHLYFYWYRQILGQKVEFLVSFYNNEISEKSEIFDDQFSVERPDGSNFTLKIRSTKLEDSAMYFCAISDGDMEDRQPQHFGDGTRLSIL.

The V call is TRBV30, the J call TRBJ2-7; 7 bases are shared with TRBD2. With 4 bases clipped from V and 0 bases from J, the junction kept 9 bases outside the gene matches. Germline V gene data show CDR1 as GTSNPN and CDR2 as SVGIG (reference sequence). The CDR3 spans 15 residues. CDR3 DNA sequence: TGTGCCTGGATCCCCCGCGGCGGGAGCTCCTACGAGCAGTACTTC. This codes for CAWIPRGGSSYEQYF.

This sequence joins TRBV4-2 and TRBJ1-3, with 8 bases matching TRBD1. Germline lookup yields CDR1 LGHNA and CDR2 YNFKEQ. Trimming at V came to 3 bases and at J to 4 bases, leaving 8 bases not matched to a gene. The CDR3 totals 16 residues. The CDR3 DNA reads TGTGCCAGCAGCCACATGGACAGGGCGGAAGGAAACACCATATATTTT. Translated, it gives CASSHMDRAEGNTIYF.

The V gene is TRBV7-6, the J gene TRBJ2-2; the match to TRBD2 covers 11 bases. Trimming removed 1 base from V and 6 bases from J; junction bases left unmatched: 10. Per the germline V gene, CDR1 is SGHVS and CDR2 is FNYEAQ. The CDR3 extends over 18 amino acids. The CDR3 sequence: CASSLVGASGRSPGELFF. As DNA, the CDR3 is TGTGCCAGCAGCTTAGTAGGGGCTAGCGGGAGGAGTCCCGGGGAGCTGTTTTTT.

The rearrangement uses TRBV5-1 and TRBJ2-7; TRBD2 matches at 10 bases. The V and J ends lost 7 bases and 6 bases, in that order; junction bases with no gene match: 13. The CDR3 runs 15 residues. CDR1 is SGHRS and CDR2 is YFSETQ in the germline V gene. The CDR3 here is CASGAREREGREQYF. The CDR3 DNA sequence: TGCGCCAGCGGGGCGAGGGAGCGGGAGGGCCGCGAGCAGTACTTC.

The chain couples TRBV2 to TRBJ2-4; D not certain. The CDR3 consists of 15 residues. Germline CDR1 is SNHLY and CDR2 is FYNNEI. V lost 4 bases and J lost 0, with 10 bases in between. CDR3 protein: CASSAESLAKNIQYF. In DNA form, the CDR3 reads TGTGCCAGCAGTGCTGAGAGCTTAGCCAAAAACATTCAGTACTTC.

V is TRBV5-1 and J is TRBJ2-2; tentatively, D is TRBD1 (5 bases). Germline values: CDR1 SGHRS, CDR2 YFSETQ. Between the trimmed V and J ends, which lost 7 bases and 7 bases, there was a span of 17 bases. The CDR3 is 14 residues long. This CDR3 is CASRRVSWVGELFF. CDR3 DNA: TGCGCCAGCCGCAGGGTATCCTGGGTCGGGGAGCTGTTTTTT.

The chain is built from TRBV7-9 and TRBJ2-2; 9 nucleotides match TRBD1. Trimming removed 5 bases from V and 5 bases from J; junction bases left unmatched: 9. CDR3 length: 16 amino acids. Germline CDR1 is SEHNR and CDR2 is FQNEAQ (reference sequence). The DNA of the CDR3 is TGTGCCAGCAGCCCTACAGGGGGCGTAGGTACCGGGGAGCTGTTTTTT. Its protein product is CASSPTGGVGTGELFF.

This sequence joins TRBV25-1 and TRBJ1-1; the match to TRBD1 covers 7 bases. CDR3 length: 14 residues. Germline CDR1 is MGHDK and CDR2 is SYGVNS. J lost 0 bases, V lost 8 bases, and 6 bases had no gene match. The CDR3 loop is CASAAGQMNTEAFF. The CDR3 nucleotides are TGTGCCAGCGCCGCGGGACAGATGAACACTGAAGCTTTCTTT.

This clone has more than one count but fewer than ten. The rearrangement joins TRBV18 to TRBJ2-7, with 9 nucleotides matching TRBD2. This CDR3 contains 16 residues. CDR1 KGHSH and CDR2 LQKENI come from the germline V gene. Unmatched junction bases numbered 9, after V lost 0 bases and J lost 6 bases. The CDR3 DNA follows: TGTGCCAGCTCACCACCGGGGGGCGGGAGGGCCCTCGAGCAGTACTTC. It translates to CASSPPGGGRALEQYF. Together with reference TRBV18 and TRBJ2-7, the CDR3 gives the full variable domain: NAGVMQNPRHLVRRRGQEARLRCSPMKGHSHVYWYRQLPEEGLKFMVYLQKENIIDESGMPKERFSAEFPKEGPSILRIQQVVRGDSAAYFCASSPPGGGRALEQYFGPGTRLTVT.